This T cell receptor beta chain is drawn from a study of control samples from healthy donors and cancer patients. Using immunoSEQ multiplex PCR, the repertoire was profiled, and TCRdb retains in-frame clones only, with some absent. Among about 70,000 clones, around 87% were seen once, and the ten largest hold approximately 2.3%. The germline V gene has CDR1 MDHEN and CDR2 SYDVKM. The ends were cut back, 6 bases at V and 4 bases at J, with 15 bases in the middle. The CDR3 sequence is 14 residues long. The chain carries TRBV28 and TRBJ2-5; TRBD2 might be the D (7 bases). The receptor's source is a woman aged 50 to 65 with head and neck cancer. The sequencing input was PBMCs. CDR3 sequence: CASSPLGGAETQYF. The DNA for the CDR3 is TGTGCCAGCAGCCCCCTGGGGGGGGCAGAGACCCAGTACTTC.